This is a list of T cell receptor beta chains from one sample in a study of immune characterization of retroperitoneal liposarcoma. TCRdb reprocessed the PCR reads with MiXCR, giving one entry per CDR3 protein. Among 9,500 to 13,000 distinct CDR3 sequences listed, 27% were seen once. What was sequenced was tumor tissue. These receptors were obtained from a male donor with retroperitoneal liposarcoma. CDR3s include the opening cysteine and the closing phenylalanine or tryptophan. Fields, in order: D gene, J gene, V gene, CDR3 length, clone size, CDR3 DNA, CDR3 protein. A D gene is named only where the DNA matches it firmly. Clone size is stated in some rows and not others, as once, few, many or a class when expanded.

d_gene: TRBD2; j_gene: TRBJ2-7; v_gene: TRBV6-6; len: 15; abundance: once; CDR3nt: TGTGCCAGCAGTTACTCGCGGCGCGGGGGGAATGAGCAGTACTTC; CDR3aa: CASSYSRRGGNEQYF
d_gene: TRBD1; j_gene: TRBJ2-1; v_gene: TRBV25-1; len: 13; abundance: -; CDR3nt: TGTGCCAGCACGAGGCAGGGGGCGTACGAGCAGTTCTTC; CDR3aa: CASTRQGAYEQFF
d_gene: TRBD1; j_gene: TRBJ2-1; v_gene: TRBV6-1; len: 13; abundance: -; CDR3nt: TGTGCCAGCAGCGGACAGGGATTTCGGGAGCAGTTCTTC; CDR3aa: CASSGQGFREQFF
d_gene: TRBD1; j_gene: TRBJ2-5; v_gene: TRBV11-3; len: 14; abundance: -; CDR3nt: TGTGCCAGCAGCTACTCGACAGGGACAGAGACCCAGTACTTC; CDR3aa: CASSYSTGTETQYF
d_gene: TRBD2; j_gene: TRBJ2-7; v_gene: TRBV6-1; len: 14; abundance: many; CDR3nt: TGTGCCAGCAGTGAAGTGGGGGGGGTCTACGAGCAGTACTTC; CDR3aa: CASSEVGGVYEQYF
d_gene: TRBD1; j_gene: TRBJ2-7; v_gene: TRBV24-1; len: 15; abundance: few; CDR3nt: TGTGCCACCAGTGATGGGCAGGGGGTCTGGTACGAGCAGTACTTC; CDR3aa: CATSDGQGVWYEQYF
d_gene: TRBD2; j_gene: TRBJ2-3; v_gene: TRBV6-1; len: 15; abundance: -; CDR3nt: TGTGCCAGCAGCGGTACTAGCGGGGGAACAGATACGCAGTATTTT; CDR3aa: CASSGTSGGTDTQYF
d_gene: -; j_gene: TRBJ2-5; v_gene: TRBV7-2; len: 14; abundance: -; CDR3nt: TGTGCCAGCAGTCACGACCTGATCCAAGAGACCCAGTACTTC; CDR3aa: CASSHDLIQETQYF
d_gene: -; j_gene: TRBJ1-5; v_gene: TRBV11-3; len: 14; abundance: -; CDR3nt: TGTGCCAGCAGCTTAGAGCAGATAAATCAGCCCCAGCATTTT; CDR3aa: CASSLEQINQPQHF
d_gene: -; j_gene: TRBJ2-1; v_gene: TRBV6-1; len: 12; abundance: -; CDR3nt: TGTGCCAGCAGCCAGGGTATCGAGACCCAGTTCTTC; CDR3aa: CASSQGIETQFF
d_gene: TRBD1; j_gene: TRBJ2-5; v_gene: TRBV11-2; len: 14; abundance: few; CDR3nt: TGTGCCAGCACCAAACAGGGGCTTGGAGAGACCCAGTACTTC; CDR3aa: CASTKQGLGETQYF
d_gene: -; j_gene: TRBJ2-7; v_gene: TRBV11-3; len: 17; abundance: medium-sized; CDR3nt: TGTGCCAGCAGCTTAGATCTTGTGGCCGACCCGCAGGACGAGCAGTACTTC; CDR3aa: CASSLDLVADPQDEQYF
d_gene: TRBD1; j_gene: TRBJ2-7; v_gene: TRBV12-3/TRBV12-4; len: 16; abundance: few; CDR3nt: TGTGCCAGCAGTTCAACAGGGGTCTCCCAATACAATGAGCAGTACTTC; CDR3aa: CASSSTGVSQYNEQYF
d_gene: TRBD1; j_gene: TRBJ2-1; v_gene: TRBV6-1; len: 14; abundance: -; CDR3nt: TGTGCCAGCATGTCGACAGGGGGTCCCTACGAGCAGTTCTTC; CDR3aa: CASMSTGGPYEQFF
d_gene: TRBD1; j_gene: TRBJ2-3; v_gene: TRBV4-1; len: 16; abundance: -; CDR3nt: TGCGCCAGCAGCCAACCGACAGGGTCGCTCGCAGATACGCAGTATTTT; CDR3aa: CASSQPTGSLADTQYF
d_gene: -; j_gene: TRBJ2-7; v_gene: TRBV25-1; len: 13; abundance: many; CDR3nt: TGTGCCAGCAGTGAATGGGACCCCCGCGAGCAGTACTTC; CDR3aa: CASSEWDPREQYF
d_gene: -; j_gene: TRBJ2-1; v_gene: TRBV7-2; len: 15; abundance: medium-sized; CDR3nt: TGTGCCAGCAGCTTAGAGATGGGGGGAAACTACGAGCAGTTCTTC; CDR3aa: CASSLEMGGNYEQFF
d_gene: -; j_gene: TRBJ1-2; v_gene: TRBV7-3; len: 15; abundance: many; CDR3nt: TGTGCCAGCCCCTCGGGATGGGCAGGGTGGTATGGCTACACCTTC; CDR3aa: CASPSGWAGWYGYTF
d_gene: TRBD1; j_gene: TRBJ2-1; v_gene: TRBV11-2; len: 16; abundance: medium-sized; CDR3nt: TGTGCCAGCAGCCCGTCCGGGACAGGAAGGGGGAATGAGCAGTTCTTC; CDR3aa: CASSPSGTGRGNEQFF
d_gene: -; j_gene: TRBJ2-2; v_gene: TRBV11-2; len: 15; abundance: once; CDR3nt: TGTGCCAGCAGCTTAGCAGGGTTGAACACCGGGGAGCTGTTTTTT; CDR3aa: CASSLAGLNTGELFF
d_gene: -; j_gene: TRBJ2-1; v_gene: TRBV18; len: 15; abundance: -; CDR3nt: TGTGCCAGCTCACCAACCAGCGGGTCCTTCTACGAGCAGTTCTTC; CDR3aa: CASSPTSGSFYEQFF
d_gene: -; j_gene: TRBJ2-7; v_gene: TRBV6-1; len: 14; abundance: large; CDR3nt: TGTGCCAGCAGTCCACGGAGTCCACCCTACGAGCAGTACTTC; CDR3aa: CASSPRSPPYEQYF
d_gene: -; j_gene: TRBJ2-1; v_gene: TRBV7-3; len: 16; abundance: once; CDR3nt: TGTGCCAGCAGCTTAAACGGCCCAACAGGGGGGGAGACCCAGTTCTTC; CDR3aa: CASSLNGPTGGETQFF
d_gene: -; j_gene: TRBJ2-1; v_gene: TRBV6-1; len: 15; abundance: medium-sized; CDR3nt: TGTGCCACCCGAAACAGGGATAGCTCCTACAATGAGCAGTTCTTC; CDR3aa: CATRNRDSSYNEQFF
d_gene: -; j_gene: TRBJ2-3; v_gene: TRBV7-8; len: 16; abundance: medium-sized; CDR3nt: TGTGCCAGCAGTCGACTCTTTAGACAGGGCACAGATACGCAGTATTTT; CDR3aa: CASSRLFRQGTDTQYF
d_gene: TRBD2; j_gene: TRBJ2-7; v_gene: TRBV6-1; len: 14; abundance: few; CDR3nt: TGTGCCAGCAGTTCTAGCGGGGGCTACAATGAGCAGTACTTC; CDR3aa: CASSSSGGYNEQYF
d_gene: -; j_gene: TRBJ2-3; v_gene: TRBV11-3; len: 16; abundance: -; CDR3nt: TGTGCCAGCAGCCCTAGGACACGACTCAGCACAGATACGCAGTATTTT; CDR3aa: CASSPRTRLSTDTQYF
d_gene: -; j_gene: TRBJ2-7; v_gene: TRBV6-6; len: 14; abundance: many; CDR3nt: TGTGCCAGCAGTTACCTGTGGAGCTCCTACGAGCAGTACTTC; CDR3aa: CASSYLWSSYEQYF
d_gene: -; j_gene: TRBJ2-5; v_gene: TRBV7-2; len: 14; abundance: large; CDR3nt: TGTGCCAGCAGCTTAGTTGACTACCAAGAGACCCAGTACTTC; CDR3aa: CASSLVDYQETQYF
d_gene: -; j_gene: TRBJ2-7; v_gene: TRBV27; len: 14; abundance: -; CDR3nt: TGTGCCAGCACCCGACGGGTAGGTGGCTACGAGCAGTACTTC; CDR3aa: CASTRRVGGYEQYF
d_gene: TRBD2; j_gene: TRBJ2-7; v_gene: TRBV6-6; len: 12; abundance: -; CDR3nt: TGTGCCAGCAGTTACTCGGGAGGGGAGCAGTACTTC; CDR3aa: CASSYSGGEQYF
d_gene: -; j_gene: TRBJ2-1; v_gene: TRBV6-6; len: 14; abundance: few; CDR3nt: TGTGCCAGCAGTTACGGCAGGAGCTCCTACGAGCAGTTCTTC; CDR3aa: CASSYGRSSYEQFF
d_gene: -; j_gene: TRBJ2-5; v_gene: TRBV11-1; len: 13; abundance: few; CDR3nt: TGTGCCAGCAGCCCGGACACTTTAGAGACCCAGTACTTC; CDR3aa: CASSPDTLETQYF
d_gene: -; j_gene: TRBJ1-2; v_gene: TRBV7-2; len: 14; abundance: -; CDR3nt: TGTGCCAGCAGCTTAATGTCGGCCTCAAATGGCTACACCTTC; CDR3aa: CASSLMSASNGYTF
d_gene: TRBD1; j_gene: TRBJ1-1; v_gene: TRBV11-3; len: 19; abundance: medium-sized; CDR3nt: TGTGCCAGCAGCTTAGGCCGGACCCAGGGGGCGAAAGGCAACACTGAAGCTTTCTTT; CDR3aa: CASSLGRTQGAKGNTEAFF
d_gene: TRBD2; j_gene: TRBJ2-1; v_gene: TRBV27; len: 13; abundance: few; CDR3nt: TGTGCCAGCAGTTGGCGGGAGGGTTGGGAGCAGTTCTTC; CDR3aa: CASSWREGWEQFF
d_gene: TRBD2; j_gene: TRBJ2-1; v_gene: TRBV6-1; len: 14; abundance: -; CDR3nt: TGTGCCAGCACCGTTAGCGGGGTCGCCTACGAGCAGTTCTTC; CDR3aa: CASTVSGVAYEQFF
d_gene: TRBD1; j_gene: TRBJ2-7; v_gene: TRBV6-1; len: 19; abundance: few; CDR3nt: TGTGCCAGCAGTACCTTCGGGACAGGGGGCGGCGTGGGCCTCTACGAGCAGTACTTC; CDR3aa: CASSTFGTGGGVGLYEQYF
d_gene: TRBD1; j_gene: TRBJ1-5; v_gene: TRBV7-6; len: 15; abundance: many; CDR3nt: TGTGCCAGCAGCTTAATACAGGGGGGGAATCAGCCCCAGCATTTT; CDR3aa: CASSLIQGGNQPQHF
d_gene: TRBD2; j_gene: TRBJ2-2; v_gene: TRBV7-6; len: 18; abundance: many; CDR3nt: TGTGCCAGCAGCTTAGTGATTAGCGGGGGGCCTAACGCCGGGGAGCTGTTTTTT; CDR3aa: CASSLVISGGPNAGELFF
d_gene: TRBD2; j_gene: TRBJ2-7; v_gene: TRBV6-1; len: 14; abundance: medium-sized; CDR3nt: TGTGCCAGCAAGCCAGCGGGGGCTTACAATGAGCAGTACTTC; CDR3aa: CASKPAGAYNEQYF
d_gene: TRBD2; j_gene: TRBJ2-1; v_gene: TRBV6-1; len: 16; abundance: few; CDR3nt: TGTGCCACCTCCAGATCTAGCGGGGGTTTCCAAGAGACCCAGTTCTTC; CDR3aa: CATSRSSGGFQETQFF
d_gene: TRBD2; j_gene: TRBJ2-3; v_gene: TRBV7-3; len: 17; abundance: medium-sized; CDR3nt: TGTGCCAGCAGCAAAGTAGCGGGGGGACCTAGCACAGATACGCAGTATTTT; CDR3aa: CASSKVAGGPSTDTQYF
d_gene: TRBD2; j_gene: TRBJ2-1; v_gene: TRBV6-1; len: 14; abundance: large; CDR3nt: TGTGCCAGCAGTGGGCTAGCGGGAGTACATGAGCAGTTCTTC; CDR3aa: CASSGLAGVHEQFF
d_gene: TRBD2; j_gene: TRBJ2-1; v_gene: TRBV12-3/TRBV12-4; len: 17; abundance: few; CDR3nt: TGTGCCAGCAGCCAAACTAGCGGGGGGTTCTCCTACAATGAGCAGTTCTTC; CDR3aa: CASSQTSGGFSYNEQFF
d_gene: -; j_gene: TRBJ2-7; v_gene: TRBV7-2; len: 15; abundance: medium-sized; CDR3nt: TGTGCCAGCAGCTTAGACACAGGCTCCTACAATGAGCAGTACTTC; CDR3aa: CASSLDTGSYNEQYF
d_gene: -; j_gene: TRBJ2-7; v_gene: TRBV7-3; len: 16; abundance: -; CDR3nt: TGTGCCAGCAGCCCCCTCCAGCGGGCCTCTCTCAATGAGCAGTACTTC; CDR3aa: CASSPLQRASLNEQYF